This TCR beta chain was recovered during a study of blood T cell repertoires in COVID-19 (TCRdb year 2020). Context from the whole study: Samples from collaborators originated in the United States, Italy and Spain and spanned both the acute and convalescent phases of COVID-19. The prospective study material was composed of cDNA or gDNA derived from T cells, B-cell-depleted T cells, or PBMCs. Subjects who had been exposed to COVID-19, were actively infected with it, or had recovered from it provided the deeply sampled blood TCRbeta repertoires that made up the dataset. A freely available public database, intended as a resource for researchers studying the immune response to SARS-CoV-2, is where the repertoires were released. The samples were drawn from the first 160 participants of the ongoing ImmuneRACE study and from some 1,300 subjects provided by 6 global collaborators. The sample metadata nearly always contained a de-identified subject ID, COVID-19 status, age in years and sex. Where HLA class I and class II types were available, the types were taken from metadata supplied by the sample provider, not from assay-based typing.

Another Seattle source contributed samples from volunteer blood donors who had recovered from COVID-19. Each collaborating institution followed its own protocols to collect whole blood in K2EDTA tubes. For TCRbeta analysis, collaborators shipped samples as frozen whole blood, isolated PBMCs, or DNA extracted from either of those sample types. As concerns this clone: What this receptor recognizes is not known. Within one base of it there is no much larger clone, and no base qualities were kept.

TCRbeta CDR3 regions were amplified from genomic DNA by means of the immunoSEQ Assay, a bias-controlled multiplex PCR. Processing in the source paper ran as follows. The number of nucleated cells in each sample was estimated by amplification of reference gene primers within the assay. To quantify the absolute abundance of each unique TCRbeta CDR3 rearrangement, sequence reads were collapsed and filtered. Productive Simpson clonality was computed per sample as the square root of Simpson's diversity index over productive rearrangements. This is the immuneACCESS table as TCRdb keeps it, with only in-frame sequences that have V and J called. A part of the clones is gone; compared with another copy, unresolved V genes explain less than half, and the rest is unexplained. V, J and clone size are taken as reported in that table, and D and trimming were inferred from the DNA itself. Within this sample are fewer than 200,000 clones, with about 85% of them counted one time only. Clones ranked in the top ten supply roughly 1.3% of the sample.

What the research found in general, with its limitations: The amount of clinical and demographic metadata varied by source and participant and was provided uncurated.

According to the germline V gene, CDR1 reads SNHLY and CDR2 reads FYNNEI. The CDR3 measures 12 amino acids from cysteine to phenylalanine. The retained sequence is limited to the CDR3, 36 bases, with the frame set at the first base. Relative to germline, V is 9 bases shorter and J is 2 bases shorter, with 10 bases between their ends. The sequenced material came from peripheral blood. The rearranged segments are TRBV2 and TRBJ1-1, with TRBD1 perhaps the D gene, on 5 matching bases. The TCR sequence derives from a man between 60 and 70 years old who had recovered from COVID-19. The nucleotide sequence is given as TGTGCCAGAGGGCAGGGCAACACTGAAGCTTTCTTT. This gives the protein CARGQGNTEAFF.